The next 20 T cell receptor beta chains were all read from a single sample in a study of blood T cell repertoires in COVID-19. Assay used: immunoSEQ multiplex PCR; TCRdb lists only in-frame clones, some missing. The table records 200,000 to 250,000 clones, 82% of them present only once. Specimen: peripheral blood. These receptors were taken from a woman aged 40-49 years with acute or convalescent COVID-19.

The chain couples TRBV15 to TRBJ1-5; D is possibly TRBD1 (5 bases). V lost 1 base and J lost 0, with 13 bases in between. The CDR3 contains 17 residues. Germline loops: CDR1 LNHNV, CDR2 YYDKDF (reference sequence). This chain's CDR3 is CATSRGRQKYSNQPQHF. The CDR3 DNA follows: TGTGCCACCAGCAGAGGGAGACAGAAATATAGCAATCAGCCCCAGCATTTT.

The genes are TRBV6-5 and TRBJ2-4; 7 bases map to TRBD1. The CDR3 runs to 15 residues. V lost 6 bases to trimming and J lost 0 bases; unmatched junction nucleotides: 5. Germline V lookup: CDR1 MNHEY, CDR2 SVGAGI. This CDR3 reads CASSTRDRAKNIQYF. The CDR3 DNA reads TGTGCCAGCAGCACACGGGACAGAGCCAAAAACATTCAGTACTTC.

This chain uses TRBV15 with TRBJ1-4; no clear D. CDR1 LNHNV and CDR2 YYDKDF come from the germline V gene (reference sequence). The CDR3 has 15 residues. V was clipped by 0 bases and J by 1 base, with 6 bases between them. CDR3 coding DNA: TGTGCCACCAGCAGAGATCTAAAAACTAATGAAAAACTGTTTTTT. It codes for CATSRDLKTNEKLFF.

V usage is TRBV2 and J usage is TRBJ1-2; D is ambiguous. The CDR3 runs to 13 residues. V lost 7 bases to trimming and J lost 5 bases, with 14 bases between them. Germline CDR1 SNHLY, CDR2 FYNNEI. The CDR3 spells CASNEGASYGYTF. For the CDR3, the DNA is TGTGCCAGCAACGAGGGCGCGAGTTATGGCTACACCTTC.

This chain uses TRBV11-3 with TRBJ2-1; 9 nucleotides match TRBD2. Germline V CDR1 and CDR2: SGHNT, YENEEA. V shed 2 bases, J shed 0 bases, and the junction held 5 bases outside the gene matches. The CDR3 totals 17 residues. The CDR3 here is CASSLRSGGVSYNEQFF. The CDR3 DNA is TGTGCCAGCAGCTTACGTAGCGGGGGAGTCTCCTACAATGAGCAGTTCTTC.

This chain uses TRBV28 with TRBJ2-1; 13 bases are a match to TRBD2. The CDR3 consists of 18 residues. V shed 4 bases, J shed 4 bases, and the junction held 10 bases outside the gene matches. Germline assignment: CDR1 MDHEN and CDR2 SYDVKM. The CDR3 DNA is TGTGCCAGCAGTTCCTCCGGGACTAGCGGGGAGGGTTACAATGAGCAGTTCTTC. The encoded protein is CASSSSGTSGEGYNEQFF.

The V gene is TRBV19, the J gene TRBJ2-3; 10 bases agree with TRBD2. V trimming: 5 bases; J trimming: 3 bases; junction bases outside the gene matches: 8. The CDR3 extends over 16 amino acids. CDR1 is LNHDA and CDR2 is SQIVND in the germline V gene (reference sequence). CDR3 DNA: TGTGCCAGTAGTTCTAGCGGGAGAAGAGCGACAGATACGCAGTATTTT. Protein: CASSSSGRRATDTQYF.

This chain connects TRBV6-5 to TRBJ1-1, with 7 bases aligning to TRBD1. Germline assignment: CDR1 MNHEY and CDR2 SVGAGI. V was pared by 9 bases and J by 2 bases, with 12 bases of the junction left unmatched. This CDR3 is built from 15 residues. CDR3 loop: CASRQRQGENTEAFF. The CDR3 coding sequence is TGTGCCAGTCGACAGAGACAGGGAGAAAACACTGAAGCTTTCTTT.

The rearrangement uses TRBV29-1 and TRBJ2-1; TRBD2 matches 8 bases. The germline V gene encodes CDR1 SQVTM and CDR2 ANQGSEA. CDR3 length: 15 amino acids. The ends lost 0 bases at V and 8 bases at J; junction bases unmatched: 9. The CDR3 nucleotides read TGCAGCGTTGAAGATCGGCTAGCGGGTAGAGATGAGCAGTTCTTC. Its protein is CSVEDRLAGRDEQFF.

The gene calls are TRBV7-2 and TRBJ2-2, with a weak D call TRBD2 (6 bases). CDR3 length: 16 residues. The germline gives CDR1 SGHTA, CDR2 FQGNSA. Trimming left V 8 bases short and J 0 bases short, with 16 bases between. The CDR3 DNA sequence: TGTGCCAGCTCGGGGAGGATTGCCGCGAACACCGGGGAGCTGTTTTTT. Encoded protein: CASSGRIAANTGELFF.

V and J are TRBV13 and TRBJ1-2; D is perhaps TRBD1 (6 bases). The CDR3 extends over 16 amino acids. Germline values: CDR1 PRHDT, CDR2 FYEKMQ (reference sequence). The ends were cut back, 3 bases at V and 4 bases at J, with 18 bases in the middle. This chain's CDR3 is CASSLGRTGSSYGYTF. DNA for the CDR3: TGTGCCAGCAGCTTGGGGCGAACAGGGTCGAGCTATGGCTACACCTTC.

The genes are TRBV19 and TRBJ2-7; TRBD2 agrees at 11 bases. V lost 2 bases, J lost 5 bases, and 2 bases stayed unmatched. This CDR3 region has 14 residues. In germline, CDR1 is LNHDA, CDR2 SQIVND (reference sequence). CDR3 DNA: TGTGCCAGTAGTATAAGTAGCGGGAGGGACGAGCAGTACTTC. It encodes CASSISSGRDEQYF. Using reference TRBV19 and TRBJ2-7 for the parts outside the CDR3, the full variable domain is DGGITQSPKYLFRKEGQNVTLSCEQNLNHDAMYWYRQDPGQGLRLIYYSQIVNDFQKGDIAEGYSVSREKKESFPLTVTSAQKNPTAFYLCASSISSGRDEQYFGPGTRLTVT.

This chain connects TRBV6-7 to TRBJ2-7; possibly TRBD1 for D (6 bases). TRBV6-7 is sorted into the ORF group, with uncertain function. This CDR3 is 11 amino acids long. The V end was cut by 6 bases, the J end by 4 bases, with 7 bases between. The CDR3 DNA reads as TGTGCCAGCAGGACAGGATACGAGCAGTACTTC. It yields the protein CASRTGYEQYF.

V usage is TRBV5-1 and J usage is TRBJ2-1, with 8 bases identical to TRBD1. The CDR3 has 16 residues. Unmatched junction bases numbered 7, after V lost 2 bases and J lost 3 bases. CDR1 and CDR2 from the germline V gene are SGHRS and YFSETQ. CDR3 nucleotides: TGCGCCAGCAGCTTCCGGACAGGGATACTCTACAATGAGCAGTTCTTC. It translates to CASSFRTGILYNEQFF.

The chain is built from TRBV6-5 and TRBJ2-2; 10 bases are a match to TRBD1. The CDR3 is made up of 14 amino acids. The germline V gene encodes CDR1 MNHEY and CDR2 SVGAGI. V lost 5 bases and J lost 9; bases outside the gene matches: 6. CDR3: CASSTGQGSRELFF. The CDR3 DNA is TGTGCCAGCAGTACGGGACAGGGGAGTAGGGAGCTGTTTTTT.

The V call is TRBV2, the J call TRBJ1-2, with TRBD1 as a possible D gene (5 bases). This CDR3 comprises 15 residues. Germline lookup yields CDR1 SNHLY and CDR2 FYNNEI. The V and J ends lost 2 bases and 0 bases respectively, with 10 bases between them. CDR3 loop: CASSESWGANYGYTF. Here the CDR3 DNA reads TGTGCCAGCAGTGAATCATGGGGGGCTAACTATGGCTACACCTTC. The full variable domain, its missing parts supplied by reference TRBV2 and TRBJ1-2, is EPEVTQTPSHQVTQMGQEVILRCVPISNHLYFYWYRQILGQKVEFLVSFYNNEISEKSEIFDDQFSVERPDGSNFTLKIRSTKLEDSAMYFCASSESWGANYGYTFGSGTRLTVV.

This clone is a singleton in its sample. The chain links TRBV18 to TRBJ2-3; tentatively, D is TRBD2 (5 bases). Trimming left V 0 bases short and J 0 bases short, with 13 bases between. The CDR3 spans 17 residues. The V gene's germline CDR1 is KGHSH and CDR2 LQKENI. CDR3 sequence (DNA): TGTGCCAGCTCACCACCGGCTAGCAGAGCTAGCACAGATACGCAGTATTTT. This encodes CASSPPASRASTDTQYF.

The chain couples TRBV6-5 to TRBJ1-2, with 11 bases aligning to TRBD1. Germline CDR1 is MNHEY and CDR2 is SVGAGI. CDR3 length equals 14 residues. The V gene end was trimmed by 6 bases and the J gene end by 5 bases; junction bases not matched to a gene: 5. CDR3 DNA: TGTGCCAGCAGCCGGGGACAGGGGGAGTATGGCTACACCTTC. It translates to CASSRGQGEYGYTF.

This clone was found a few times. J is TRBJ2-5 and V is TRBV4-1; maybe TRBD2 (6 bases). The CDR3 spans 18 residues. V lost 2 bases to trimming and J lost 2 bases, with 21 bases between them. Germline V gene data show CDR1 as MGHRA and CDR2 as YSYEKL. CDR3 in amino acids: CASSQPPEGIGSQETQYF. The CDR3 DNA follows: TGCGCCAGCAGCCAACCCCCGGAGGGAATCGGATCACAAGAGACCCAGTACTTC.

The genes are TRBV15 and TRBJ2-4; possible D gene TRBD1, 6 bases. V lost 0 bases to trimming and J lost 5 bases, with 8 bases between them. The CDR3 is 14 amino acids. Per the germline V gene, CDR1 is LNHNV and CDR2 is YYDKDF (reference sequence). The CDR3 loop reads CATSRENRENIQYF. The CDR3 DNA reads as TGTGCCACCAGCAGAGAGAACAGGGAAAACATTCAGTACTTC.